This paragraph reports one T cell receptor beta chain. Its antigen is still unknown. The CDR3 runs to 13 residues. Germline V CDR1 and CDR2: LNHNV, YYDKDF (reference sequence). These data originate in a study of monozygotic twins with inflammatory bowel disease. Overall study results and limits: Treatment differences in immunosuppression may have added variability to the repertoires of patients. Researchers were unable to tell different T cell subtypes apart. Healthy co-twins showed greater TCRbeta diversity (inverse Simpson) than IBD patients. IBD patients share fewer clonotypes with other people than healthy twins do, especially with disease activity.

TCRdb reprocessed the 5' RACE reads, keeping one entry per CDR3 protein, no DNA. The sample spans about 210,000 distinct CDR3 sequences; the ten largest clones claim less than 2%. Sequencing was done on a sample of blood. V is TRBV15 and J is TRBJ2-2. The TCR originated in a human donor with ulcerative colitis or Crohn's disease, or a healthy co-twin of an affected twin (not recorded which). The CDR3 is CATSRVGWGELFF.